This TCR beta chain was identified during a study of blood T cell repertoires in COVID-19. The CDR3 has 14 amino acids. The junction had 8 bases not matched to a gene; V was cut back by 5 bases and J by 7 bases. Germline V lookup: CDR1 SQVTM, CDR2 ANQGSEA. Participant ages covered about 18 to 90 years across around 22 US areas. The assay was immunoSEQ multiplex PCR, and TCRdb's table has in-frame clones only and misses some. The profile shows 130,000 to 150,000 clones, over 80% of them singletons. The receptor's source is a woman aged 45-65 years who had been exposed to COVID-19. The chain uses TRBV29-1 and TRBJ2-3; 11 bases align to TRBD1. The specimen sequenced was PBMCs or T cells enriched from blood (not recorded which). For the CDR3, the DNA is TGCAGCGTTTTTTCCGGGACAGGGGGTTATACGCAGTATTTT. Its translation is CSVFSGTGGYTQYF.